This entry lists 7 T cell receptor beta chains sequenced from one sample in a study of T cells in tumors and immune-related adverse events. The repertoire was sequenced with immunoSEQ multiplex PCR; TCRdb's copy has only in-frame clones and lacks some. Of some 11,000 clones in the sample, roughly 90% were seen once. The specimen was lymph node tissue, collected from a patient treated with anti-PD-1 therapy. All receptors come from a female donor with metastatic renal cell carcinoma.

As DNA, the CDR3 is TGTGCCAGCAGCACGGAGGGACAGCGAAGCTATGGCTACACCTTC. Protein: CASSTEGQRSYGYTF. J is TRBJ1-2 and V is TRBV5-4; 7 bases align to TRBD1. J lost 4 bases, V lost 4 bases, and 10 bases had no gene match. CDR3 length: 15 residues. Germline CDR1 and CDR2: SGHNT and YYREEE (reference sequence).

The chain uses TRBV18 and TRBJ2-3, with D unclear. The CDR3 has 14 amino acids. Germline V gene data show CDR1 as KGHSH and CDR2 as LQKENI. V shed 1 base and J shed 4 bases, with 9 bases lying between them. The CDR3 here is CASSPRTDPDTQYF. The CDR3 DNA reads as TGTGCCAGCTCACCACGGACCGACCCAGATACGCAGTATTTT.

The genes are TRBV5-6 and TRBJ2-3; 8 positions match TRBD2. The CDR3 length is 15 residues. Germline V lookup: CDR1 SGHDT, CDR2 YYEEEE. With 4 bases clipped from V and 4 bases from J, the junction kept 8 bases outside the gene matches. CDR3 DNA sequence: TGTGCCAGCAGCCCCAGCGGGAGAGGCGCAGATACGCAGTATTTT. This gives the protein CASSPSGRGADTQYF.

The chain recombines TRBV19 with TRBJ2-7; TRBD1 might be the D (5 bases). This CDR3 is built from 13 residues. V gave up 5 bases and J gave up 3 bases, with 11 bases separating them. Germline CDR1 is LNHDA and CDR2 is SQIVND (reference sequence). CDR3 loop: CASSGASNYEQYF. The CDR3 DNA sequence: TGTGCCAGTAGTGGGGCCTCCAACTACGAGCAGTACTTC. Full variable domain (remainder filled in from reference TRBV19 and TRBJ2-7): DGGITQSPKYLFRKEGQNVTLSCEQNLNHDAMYWYRQDPGQGLRLIYYSQIVNDFQKGDIAEGYSVSREKKESFPLTVTSAQKNPTAFYLCASSGASNYEQYFGPGTRLTVT.

In DNA, the CDR3 is TGTGCCAGCAGTTACGCGCTGACTAGCGGGGGATACGAGCAGTACTTC. Amino acids: CASSYALTSGGYEQYF. The chain uses TRBV6-5 and TRBJ2-7; TRBD2 aligns across 12 bases. This CDR3 is built from 16 residues. J lost 4 bases, V lost 2 bases, and 6 bases had no gene match. Germline V gene data show CDR1 as MNHEY and CDR2 as SVGAGI.

The V gene is TRBV5-1, the J gene TRBJ1-2; 8 bases map to TRBD1. The CDR3 totals 13 residues. Germline loops: CDR1 SGHRS, CDR2 YFSETQ. V trimming: 4 bases; J trimming: 4 bases; junction bases outside the gene matches: 3. This CDR3 reads CASSLDRVYGYTF. CDR3 coding DNA: TGCGCCAGCAGCCTGGACAGGGTCTATGGCTACACCTTC.

The rearrangement links TRBV5-1 to TRBJ2-3; D is possibly TRBD2 (6 bases). This CDR3 has 13 residues. Germline assignment: CDR1 SGHRS and CDR2 YFSETQ. V dropped 4 bases and J dropped 9 bases, with 15 bases sitting between them. The CDR3 is CASSPAGLDTQYF. CDR3 sequence (DNA): TGCGCCAGCAGCCCGGCGGGGTTAGACACGCAGTATTTT.